The 5 T cell receptor beta chains reported below all come from one sample, sequenced in a study of shared clonotypes between healthy human individuals (dated by TCRdb to about 2020). Library creation used the immunoSEQ multiplex PCR assay. TCRdb took over this immuneACCESS table, retaining in-frame rearrangements with V and J assigned. Such tables are incomplete; in checked studies, under half of the missing clones stem from an unresolved V gene, and the remainder is unexplained. The sample table contains a few million clones; only one count was recorded for approximately 93% of them. The top ten hold about 0.39% of the sample. Sequenced: naive CD4+ T cells from PBMCs. In the paper's terms, the cell subset or site label means: CD45RA+ positively selected. The source of these receptors is a man younger than 30 in good health. Some clones in this sample may be carry-over from other donors' samples.

The chain links TRBV5-1 to TRBJ1-1; 9 bases are shared with TRBD1. The CDR3 runs 14 residues. Losses at the gene ends were 4 bases for V and 4 bases for J; bases not matched to a gene: 5. Germline CDR1 reads SGHRS; CDR2 reads YFSETQ. In DNA, the CDR3 is TGCGCCAGCAGCAACTACAGGGGGCTCACTGAAGCTTTCTTT. Translation: CASSNYRGLTEAFF. The full variable domain, completed using reference TRBV5-1 and TRBJ1-1, is KAGVTQTPRYLIKTRGQQVTLSCSPISGHRSVSWYQQTPGQGLQFLFEYFSETQRNKGNFPGRFSGRQFSNSRSEMNVSTLELGDSALYLCASSNYRGLTEAFFGQGTRLTVV.

The J gene is TRBJ2-5, the V gene TRBV2; D is possibly TRBD1 (5 bases). Germline CDR1 and CDR2: SNHLY and FYNNEI. The CDR3 contains 14 residues. V gave up 2 bases and J gave up 5 bases, with 12 bases separating them. Written as DNA, the CDR3 is TGTGCCAGCAGTGAAAGTGGGTCAGGGGAGACCCAGTACTTC. Amino acid sequence: CASSESGSGETQYF.

The chain couples TRBV4-2 to TRBJ1-1, with 7 positions matching TRBD1. Looked up from germline, CDR1 is LGHNA and CDR2 is YNFKEQ. This CDR3 spans 15 amino acids. The junction had 5 bases not matched to a gene; V was cut back by 0 bases and J by 4 bases. CDR3 sequence reads: CASSQDTGESTEAFF. CDR3 DNA sequence: TGTGCCAGCAGCCAAGATACAGGGGAGAGCACTGAAGCTTTCTTT.

V and J are TRBV18 and TRBJ1-1, with 11 bases lining up with TRBD1. The junction had 6 bases not matched to a gene; V was cut back by 5 bases and J by 7 bases. The length of the CDR3 is 14 residues. The germline V gene has CDR1 KGHSH and CDR2 LQKENI. Here the CDR3 reads CASSSDRGLIEAFF. The CDR3 DNA reads as TGTGCCAGCTCATCGGACAGGGGGCTAATTGAAGCTTTCTTT.

This CDR3 reads CASSAESRYGYTF. In DNA form, the CDR3 reads TGTGCCAGCAGTGCAGAAAGTCGGTATGGCTACACCTTC. The V gene is TRBV2, the J gene TRBJ1-2; D is uncertain. Germline V gene data show CDR1 as SNHLY and CDR2 as FYNNEI. With 4 bases removed from V and 5 bases from J, the gap between germline ends came to 11 bases. The CDR3 loop spans 13 amino acids.